This record looks at one T cell receptor (beta chain) sequence and its context. Its antigen is undetermined. The V end was cut by 2 bases, the J end by 6 bases, with 15 bases between. Germline assignment: CDR1 SGHDT and CDR2 YYEEEE. The CDR3 extends over 15 amino acids. This record belongs to a study of blood T cells in healthy people across ages. Study details: T cells yielded about one barcoded beta molecule per two cells through template switching. General study findings and limits: Diversity estimated from one million T cells was considered an underestimate.

Primers used in a second PCR of about 6 to 12 cycles were a sample-barcoded 5' primer and a J-beta primer mix. MiXCR, run by TCRdb on the 5' RACE reads, gives a single entry per CDR3 protein. The sample lists 1.2 million to 1.5 million distinct CDR3 sequences, 45% to 70% occurring once. Every sample had a minimum of 6 million PBMCs isolated. The V and J genes are TRBV5-6 and TRBJ2-1, with D possibly matching TRBD1 (5 bases). The source material was blood. The TCR comes from a man between 18 and 29 years old in good health. The CDR3 spells CASSFVDSRTNEQFF. The CDR3 coding sequence is TGTGCCAGCAGCTTCGTCGACAGCCGCACCAATGAGCAGTTCTTC.